In its sample, the clone carrying this TCR beta chain ranks as large. Its antigen is still unknown. A single record per CDR3 protein comes from TCRdb applying MiXCR to the 5' RACE reads. Of around 20,000 distinct CDR3 sequences listed, around 8% were seen once; the top ten hold more than 20%. These data originate in a study of spatial heterogeneity in lung cancer. Study information: Consistently, beta-chain sequences turned up in larger numbers than alpha-chain sequences did. A strong correlation was found between TCR transcript counts in tumor regions and a T cell module score derived from matched bulk RNA-seq.

Time point meaning: sample taken at primary tumor resection. Study results and limitations: Tumor T-cell coverage was an estimated 7% or so for alpha and around 13% for beta chains. Mutation counts in tumors were tracked by counts of expanded intratumoral alpha and beta TCRs.

Between the trimmed V and J ends, which lost 2 bases and 4 bases, there was a span of 14 bases. Germline V lookup: CDR1 SEHNR, CDR2 FQNEAQ (reference sequence). CDR3 length equals 15 residues. The V call is TRBV7-9, the J call TRBJ1-2; no firm D call. The specimen was lung tumor tissue, collected at surgery. The sequence was obtained from a male donor with early-stage non-small cell lung cancer. CDR3 sequence (DNA): TGTGCCAGCAGCTTACAGGCAGCCAGGAGCTATGGCTACACCTTC. Protein: CASSLQAARSYGYTF. The variable domain in full, completed from reference TRBV7-9 and TRBJ1-2, reads DTGVSQNPRHKITKRGQNVTFRCDPISEHNRLYWYRQTLGQGPEFLTYFQNEAQLEKSRLLSDRFSAERPKGSFSTLEIQRTEQGDSAMYLCASSLQAARSYGYTFGSGTRLTVV.